Listed here is a single T cell receptor beta chain. The data belong to a study of OX40 agonist ivuxolimab in advanced cancers. For the study at large: Intravenous ivuxolimab at 0.01 to 10 mg/kg was given to patients every 2 weeks. The dose-escalation cohort had hepatocellular carcinoma, melanoma, renal cell or head and neck cancer.

Clones were read by immunoSEQ multiplex PCR, and TCRdb kept only the in-frame ones, dropping some. The sample lists 30,000 to 40,000 clones, approximately 89% occurring once. The V end was cut by 4 bases, the J end by 10 bases, with 9 bases between. The CDR3 has 12 residues. CDR1 is SGHDT and CDR2 is YYEEEE in the germline V gene. The sample here was CD4+ or CD8+ T cells sorted from blood, taken in a trial of the OX40 agonist ivuxolimab. The genes are TRBV5-6 and TRBJ1-6; no firm D call. The source is an adult with an advanced solid tumor such as melanoma, head and neck, liver or kidney cancer. CDR3 region: CASSQMGSPLHF. The CDR3 DNA reads as TGTGCCAGCAGCCAGATGGGCTCACCCCTCCACTTT. Using reference TRBV5-6 and TRBJ1-6 for the parts outside the CDR3, the full variable domain is DAGVTQSPTHLIKTRGQQVTLRCSPKSGHDTVSWYQQALGQGPQFIFQYYEEEERQRGNFPDRFSGHQFPNYSSELNVNALLLGDSALYLCASSQMGSPLHFGNGTRLTVT.